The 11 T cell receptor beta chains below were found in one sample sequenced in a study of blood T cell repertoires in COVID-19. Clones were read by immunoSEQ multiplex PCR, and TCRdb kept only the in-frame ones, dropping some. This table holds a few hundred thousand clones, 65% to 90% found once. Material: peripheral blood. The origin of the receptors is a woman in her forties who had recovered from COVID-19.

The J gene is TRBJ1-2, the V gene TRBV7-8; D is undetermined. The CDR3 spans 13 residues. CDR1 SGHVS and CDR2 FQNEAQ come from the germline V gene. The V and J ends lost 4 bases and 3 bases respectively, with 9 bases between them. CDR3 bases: TGTGCCAGCAGCTCCGAGGGTGACTATGGCTACACCTTC. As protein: CASSSEGDYGYTF. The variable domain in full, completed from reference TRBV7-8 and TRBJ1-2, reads GAGVSQSPRYKVAKRGQDVALRCDPISGHVSLFWYQQALGQGPEFLTYFQNEAQLDKSGLPSDRFFAERPEGSVSTLKIQRTQQEDSAVYLCASSSEGDYGYTFGSGTRLTVV.

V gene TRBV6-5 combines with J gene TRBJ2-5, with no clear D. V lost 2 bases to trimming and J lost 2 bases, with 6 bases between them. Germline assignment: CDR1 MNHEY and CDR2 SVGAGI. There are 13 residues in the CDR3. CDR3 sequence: CASSYVQQETQYF. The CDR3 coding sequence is TGTGCCAGCAGTTACGTACAGCAAGAGACCCAGTACTTC.

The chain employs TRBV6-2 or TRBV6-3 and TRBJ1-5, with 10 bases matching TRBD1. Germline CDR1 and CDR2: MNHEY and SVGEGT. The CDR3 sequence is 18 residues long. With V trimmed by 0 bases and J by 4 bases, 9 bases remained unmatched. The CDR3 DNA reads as TGTGCCAGCAGTTACTCGCACCGGGACAGGGGATGGAATCAGCCCCAGCATTTT. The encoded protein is CASSYSHRDRGWNQPQHF.

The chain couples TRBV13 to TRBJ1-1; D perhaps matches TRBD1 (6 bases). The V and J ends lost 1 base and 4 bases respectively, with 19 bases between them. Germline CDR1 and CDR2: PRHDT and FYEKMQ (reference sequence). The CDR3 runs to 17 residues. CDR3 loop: CASSLEGFWGRGTEAFF. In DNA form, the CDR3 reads TGTGCCAGCAGCTTAGAGGGTTTCTGGGGGCGAGGCACTGAAGCTTTCTTT.

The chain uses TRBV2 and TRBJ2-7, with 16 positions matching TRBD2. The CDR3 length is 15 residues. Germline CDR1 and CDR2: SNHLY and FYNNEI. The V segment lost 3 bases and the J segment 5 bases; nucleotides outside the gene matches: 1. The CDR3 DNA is TGTGCCAGCAGTGAGGGACTAGCGGGGGGGGACGAGCAGTACTTC. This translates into CASSEGLAGGDEQYF.

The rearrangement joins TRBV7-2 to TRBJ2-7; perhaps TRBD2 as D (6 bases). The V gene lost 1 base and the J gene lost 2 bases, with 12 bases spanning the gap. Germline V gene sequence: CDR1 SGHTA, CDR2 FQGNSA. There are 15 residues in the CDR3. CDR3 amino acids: CASSLGGGFTYEQYF. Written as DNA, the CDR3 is TGTGCCAGCAGCTTAGGTGGGGGGTTCACCTACGAGCAGTACTTC.

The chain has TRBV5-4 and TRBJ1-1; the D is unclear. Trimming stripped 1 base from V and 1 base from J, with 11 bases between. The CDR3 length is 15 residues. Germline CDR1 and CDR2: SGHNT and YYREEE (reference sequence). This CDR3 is CASSLLVRSNTEAFF. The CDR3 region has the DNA TGTGCCAGCAGCTTGTTGGTCAGATCGAACACTGAAGCTTTCTTT.

The CDR3 nucleotides are TGTGCCAGCAGCGTAGCTACGGGACAGGGTTGGGATGGCTACACCTTC. Protein sequence: CASSVATGQGWDGYTF. The rearrangement links TRBV9 to TRBJ1-2, with 9 bases fitting TRBD1. The CDR3 totals 16 residues. The V and J ends lost 0 bases and 6 bases, in that order; junction bases with no gene match: 9. Germline V gene data show CDR1 as SGDLS and CDR2 as YYNGEE.

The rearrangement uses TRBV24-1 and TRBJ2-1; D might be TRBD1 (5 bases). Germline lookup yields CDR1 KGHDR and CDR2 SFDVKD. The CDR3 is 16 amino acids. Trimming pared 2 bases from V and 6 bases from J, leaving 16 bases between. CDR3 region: CATSDWRRQGGNEQFF. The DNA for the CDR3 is TGTGCCACCAGTGATTGGCGGCGTCAGGGCGGCAATGAGCAGTTCTTC.

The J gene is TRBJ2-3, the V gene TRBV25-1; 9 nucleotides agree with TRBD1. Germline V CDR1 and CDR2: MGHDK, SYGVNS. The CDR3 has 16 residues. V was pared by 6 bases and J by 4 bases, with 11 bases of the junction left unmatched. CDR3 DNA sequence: TGTGCCAGCAGATCCGACGGGACAGGGAGGGCAGATACGCAGTATTTT. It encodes CASRSDGTGRADTQYF.

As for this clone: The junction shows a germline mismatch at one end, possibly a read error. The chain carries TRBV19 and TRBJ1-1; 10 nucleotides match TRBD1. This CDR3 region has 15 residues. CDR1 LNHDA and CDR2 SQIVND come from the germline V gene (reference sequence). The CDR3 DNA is TGTGCCAGTAGTCTAGAGACAGGGGGCAACACTGAAGCTTTCTTT. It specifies CASSLETGGNTEAFF. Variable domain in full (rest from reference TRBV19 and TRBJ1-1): DGGITQSPKYLFRKEGQNVTLSCEQNLNHDAMYWYRQDPGQGLRLIYYSQIVNDFQKGDIAEGYSVSREKKESFPLTVTSAQKNPTAFYLCASSLETGGNTEAFFGQGTRLTVV.